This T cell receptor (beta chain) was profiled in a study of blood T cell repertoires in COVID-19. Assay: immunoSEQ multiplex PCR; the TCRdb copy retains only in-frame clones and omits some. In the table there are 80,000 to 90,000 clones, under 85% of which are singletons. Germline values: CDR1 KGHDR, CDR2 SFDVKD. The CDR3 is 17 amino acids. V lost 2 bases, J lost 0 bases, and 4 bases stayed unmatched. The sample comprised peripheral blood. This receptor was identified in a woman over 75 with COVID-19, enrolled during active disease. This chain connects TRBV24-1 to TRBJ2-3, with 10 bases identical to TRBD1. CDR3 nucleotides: TGTGCCACCAGTGATTCACCGGGACAGGGGAGCACAGATACGCAGTATTTT. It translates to CATSDSPGQGSTDTQYF.